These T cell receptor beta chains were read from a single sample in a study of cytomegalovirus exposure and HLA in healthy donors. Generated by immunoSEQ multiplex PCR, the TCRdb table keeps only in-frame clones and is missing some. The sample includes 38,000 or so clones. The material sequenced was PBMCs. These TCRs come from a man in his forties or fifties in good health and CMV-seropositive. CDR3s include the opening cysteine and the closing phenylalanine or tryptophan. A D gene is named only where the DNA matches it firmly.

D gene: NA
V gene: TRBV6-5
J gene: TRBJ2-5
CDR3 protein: CASRPDSALQETQYF
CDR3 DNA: TGTGCCAGCAGACCCGACAGCGCCCTCCAAGAGACCCAGTACTTC

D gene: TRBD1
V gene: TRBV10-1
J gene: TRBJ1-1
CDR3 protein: CASSPGTGNTEAFF
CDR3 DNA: TGCGCCAGCAGCCCCGGGACAGGGAACACTGAAGCTTTCTTT

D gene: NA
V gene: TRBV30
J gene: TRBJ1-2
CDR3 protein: CAWSHPSGRNYGYTF
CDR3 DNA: TGTGCCTGGAGTCACCCCAGCGGGAGGAACTATGGCTACACCTTC

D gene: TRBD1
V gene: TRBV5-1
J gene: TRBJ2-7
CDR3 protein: CASSNGTGGYEQYF
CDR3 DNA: TGCGCCAGCAGCAACGGGACAGGGGGCTACGAGCAGTACTTC

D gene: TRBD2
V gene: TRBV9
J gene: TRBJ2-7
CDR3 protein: CASSVGTAGDFYEQYF
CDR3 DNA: TGTGCCAGCAGCGTGGGAACGGCGGGAGACTTCTACGAGCAGTACTTC

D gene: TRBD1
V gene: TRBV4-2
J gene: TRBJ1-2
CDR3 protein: CASSHPAGTEESNYGYTF
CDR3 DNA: TGTGCCAGCAGCCATCCCGCCGGGACAGAAGAGTCTAACTATGGCTACACCTTC

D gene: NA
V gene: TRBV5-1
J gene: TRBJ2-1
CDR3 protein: CASSLLSNDEQFF
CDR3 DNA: TGCGCCAGCAGCTTATTGAGCAACGATGAGCAGTTCTTC

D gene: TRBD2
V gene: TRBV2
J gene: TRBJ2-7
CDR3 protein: CASSGGLAGYF
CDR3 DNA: TGTGCCAGCAGTGGGGGGCTAGCGGGATACTTC

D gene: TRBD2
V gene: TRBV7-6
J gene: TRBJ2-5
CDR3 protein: CASSRLLAVNGETQYF
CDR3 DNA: TGTGCCAGCAGCCGTCTACTAGCGGTCAATGGGGAGACCCAGTACTTC

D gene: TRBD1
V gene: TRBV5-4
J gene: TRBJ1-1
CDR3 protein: CASSSGQENTEAFF
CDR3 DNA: TGTGCCAGCAGCTCGGGACAGGAGAACACTGAAGCTTTCTTT

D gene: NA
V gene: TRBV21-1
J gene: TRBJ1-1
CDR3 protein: CASPGTPSEAFF
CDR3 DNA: TGTGCCAGCCCCGGGACACCGTCTGAAGCTTTCTTT

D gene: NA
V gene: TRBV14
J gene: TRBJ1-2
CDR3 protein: CASSPLGRVDYGYTF
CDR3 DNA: TGTGCCAGCAGCCCTTTAGGCAGGGTGGACTATGGCTACACCTTC

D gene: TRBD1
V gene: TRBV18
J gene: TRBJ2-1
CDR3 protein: CASSPPGTGLNEQFF
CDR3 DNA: TGTGCCAGCTCACCACCCGGGACAGGGCTTAATGAGCAGTTCTTC

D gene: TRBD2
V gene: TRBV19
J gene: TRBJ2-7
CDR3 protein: CASSLKAGETYEQYF
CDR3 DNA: TGTGCCAGTAGTCTGAAAGCGGGGGAAACCTACGAGCAGTACTTC

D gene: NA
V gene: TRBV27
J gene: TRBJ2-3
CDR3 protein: CASSSLTLLSADKYTDTQYF
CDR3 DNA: TGTGCCAGCAGTTCACTGACCCTCCTATCAGCGGATAAATACACAGATACGCAGTATTTT

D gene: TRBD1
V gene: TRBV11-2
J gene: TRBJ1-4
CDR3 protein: CASSLETGTLFF
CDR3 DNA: TGTGCCAGCAGCTTAGAGACAGGGACGTTGTTTTTT

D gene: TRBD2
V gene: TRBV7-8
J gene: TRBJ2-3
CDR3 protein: CASSLIGGGSGNSDTQYF
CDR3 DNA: TGTGCCAGCAGCTTAATCGGGGGGGGTAGCGGGAACTCAGATACGCAGTATTTT

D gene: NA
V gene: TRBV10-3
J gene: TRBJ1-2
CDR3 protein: CAISADRVSYGYTF
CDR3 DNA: TGTGCCATCAGCGCTGACAGAGTCTCTTATGGCTACACCTTC

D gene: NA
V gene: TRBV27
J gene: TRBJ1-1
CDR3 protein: CASSFTSGTEAFF
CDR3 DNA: TGTGCCAGCAGTTTCACCTCGGGCACTGAAGCTTTCTTT

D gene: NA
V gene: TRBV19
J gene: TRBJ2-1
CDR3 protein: CASSMERTANEQFF
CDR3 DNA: TGTGCCAGTAGTATGGAGCGGACGGCGAATGAGCAGTTCTTC